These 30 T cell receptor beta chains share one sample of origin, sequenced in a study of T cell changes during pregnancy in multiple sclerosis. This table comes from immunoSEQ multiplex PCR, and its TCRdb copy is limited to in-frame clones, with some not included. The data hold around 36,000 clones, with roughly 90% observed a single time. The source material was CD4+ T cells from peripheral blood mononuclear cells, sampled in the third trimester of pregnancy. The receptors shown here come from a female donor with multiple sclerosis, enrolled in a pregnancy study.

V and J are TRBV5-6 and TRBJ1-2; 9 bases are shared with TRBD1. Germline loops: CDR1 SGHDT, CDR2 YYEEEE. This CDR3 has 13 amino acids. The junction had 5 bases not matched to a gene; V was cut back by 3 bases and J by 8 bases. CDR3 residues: CASSWGTGKGYTF. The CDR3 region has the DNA TGTGCCAGCAGCTGGGGGACAGGGAAAGGCTACACCTTC.

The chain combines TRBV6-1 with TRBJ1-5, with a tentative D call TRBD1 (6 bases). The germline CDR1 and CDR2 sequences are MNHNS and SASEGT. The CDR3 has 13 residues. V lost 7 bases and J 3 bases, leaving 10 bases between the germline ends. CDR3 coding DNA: TGTGCCAGCAATTCAGGGGTCAATCAGCCCCAGCATTTT. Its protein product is CASNSGVNQPQHF.

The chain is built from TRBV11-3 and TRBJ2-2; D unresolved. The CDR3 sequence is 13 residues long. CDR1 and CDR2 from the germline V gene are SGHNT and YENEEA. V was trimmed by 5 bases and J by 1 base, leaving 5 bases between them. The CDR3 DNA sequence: TGTGCCAGCAGCCCGGGGAACACCGGGGAGCTGTTTTTT. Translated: CASSPGNTGELFF.

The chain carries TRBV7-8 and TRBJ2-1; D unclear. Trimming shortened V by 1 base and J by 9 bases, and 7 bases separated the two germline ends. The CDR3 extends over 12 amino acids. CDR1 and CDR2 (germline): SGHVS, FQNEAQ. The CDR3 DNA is TGTGCCAGCAGCTTAGATTACGGTGAGCAGTTCTTC. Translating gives CASSLDYGEQFF.

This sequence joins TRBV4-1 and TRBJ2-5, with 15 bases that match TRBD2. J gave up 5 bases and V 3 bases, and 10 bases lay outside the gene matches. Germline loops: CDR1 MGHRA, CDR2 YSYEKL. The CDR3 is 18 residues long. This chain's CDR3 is CASSHLPLGLAGGETQYF. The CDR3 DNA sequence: TGCGCCAGCAGCCACCTACCCCTCGGACTAGCGGGAGGGGAGACCCAGTACTTC.

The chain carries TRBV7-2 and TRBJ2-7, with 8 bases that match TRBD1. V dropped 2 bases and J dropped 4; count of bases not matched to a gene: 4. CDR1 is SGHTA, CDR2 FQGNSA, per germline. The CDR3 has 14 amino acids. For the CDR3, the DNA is TGTGCCAGCAGCTTAAACAGGGGGGATTACGAGCAGTACTTC. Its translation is CASSLNRGDYEQYF.

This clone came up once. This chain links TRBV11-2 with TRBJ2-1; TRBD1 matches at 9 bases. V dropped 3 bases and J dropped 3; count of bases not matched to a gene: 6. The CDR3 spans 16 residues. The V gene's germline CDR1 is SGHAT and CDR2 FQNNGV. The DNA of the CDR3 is TGTGCCAGCAGCTTGCAACCGGGACAGGGCTACAATGAGCAGTTCTTC. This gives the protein CASSLQPGQGYNEQFF.

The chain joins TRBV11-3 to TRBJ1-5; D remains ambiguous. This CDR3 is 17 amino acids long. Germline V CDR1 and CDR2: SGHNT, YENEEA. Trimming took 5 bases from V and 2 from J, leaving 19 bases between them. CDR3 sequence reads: CASSPRPEVGGNQPQHF. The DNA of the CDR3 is TGTGCCAGCAGCCCACGTCCTGAAGTCGGGGGCAATCAGCCCCAGCATTTT.

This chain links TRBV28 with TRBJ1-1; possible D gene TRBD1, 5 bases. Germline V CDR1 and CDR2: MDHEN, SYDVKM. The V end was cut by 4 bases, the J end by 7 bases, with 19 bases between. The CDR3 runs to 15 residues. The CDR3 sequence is CASSSYSGHTGEAFF. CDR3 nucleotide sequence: TGTGCCAGCAGTTCCTACTCCGGTCATACAGGTGAAGCTTTCTTT.

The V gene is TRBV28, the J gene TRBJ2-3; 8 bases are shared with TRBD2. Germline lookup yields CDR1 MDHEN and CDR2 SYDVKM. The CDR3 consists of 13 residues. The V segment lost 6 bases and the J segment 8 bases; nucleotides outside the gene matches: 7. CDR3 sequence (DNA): TGTGCCAGCAGATCTTATAGCGGGACTACGCAGTATTTT. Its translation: CASRSYSGTTQYF.

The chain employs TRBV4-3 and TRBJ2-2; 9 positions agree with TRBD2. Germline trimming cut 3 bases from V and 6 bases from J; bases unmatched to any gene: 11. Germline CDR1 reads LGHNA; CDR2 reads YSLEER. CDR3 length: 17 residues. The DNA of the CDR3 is TGCGCCAGCAGCCATGCCACCGGGACTAGCCAGGCCGGGGAGCTGTTTTTT. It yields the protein CASSHATGTSQAGELFF.

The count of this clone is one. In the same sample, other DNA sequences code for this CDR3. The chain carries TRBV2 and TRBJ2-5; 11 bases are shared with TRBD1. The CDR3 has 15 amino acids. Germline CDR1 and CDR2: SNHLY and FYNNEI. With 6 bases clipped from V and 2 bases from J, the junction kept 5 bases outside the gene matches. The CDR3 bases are TGTGCCAGCAGCGGGGACAGGGGGGGTCAAGAGACCCAGTACTTC. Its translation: CASSGDRGGQETQYF. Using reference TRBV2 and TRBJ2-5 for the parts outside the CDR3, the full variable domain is EPEVTQTPSHQVTQMGQEVILRCVPISNHLYFYWYRQILGQKVEFLVSFYNNEISEKSEIFDDQFSVERPDGSNFTLKIRSTKLEDSAMYFCASSGDRGGQETQYFGPGTRLLVL.

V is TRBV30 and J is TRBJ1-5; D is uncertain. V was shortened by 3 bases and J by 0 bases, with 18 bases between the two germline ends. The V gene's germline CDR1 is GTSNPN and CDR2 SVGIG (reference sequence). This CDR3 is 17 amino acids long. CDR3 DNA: TGTGCCTGGAGCAACGGCGCTGCGGCTTATAGCAATCAGCCCCAGCATTTT. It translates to CAWSNGAAAYSNQPQHF.

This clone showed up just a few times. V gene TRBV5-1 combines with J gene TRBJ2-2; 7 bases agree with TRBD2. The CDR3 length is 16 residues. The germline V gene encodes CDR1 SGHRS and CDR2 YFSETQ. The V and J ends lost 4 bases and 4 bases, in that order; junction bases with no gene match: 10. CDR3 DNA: TGCGCCAGCAGCCCGGGAGGAGGGTTCGGCACCGGGGAGCTGTTTTTT. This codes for CASSPGGGFGTGELFF. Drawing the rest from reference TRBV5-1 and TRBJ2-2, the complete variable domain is KAGVTQTPRYLIKTRGQQVTLSCSPISGHRSVSWYQQTPGQGLQFLFEYFSETQRNKGNFPGRFSGRQFSNSRSEMNVSTLELGDSALYLCASSPGGGFGTGELFFGEGSRLTVL.

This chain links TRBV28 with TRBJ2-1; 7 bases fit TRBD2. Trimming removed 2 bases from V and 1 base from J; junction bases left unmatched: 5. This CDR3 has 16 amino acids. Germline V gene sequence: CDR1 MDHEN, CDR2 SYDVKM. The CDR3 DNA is TGTGCCAGCAGTTTAAACGAGGGACTATCCTACAATGAGCAGTTCTTC. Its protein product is CASSLNEGLSYNEQFF.

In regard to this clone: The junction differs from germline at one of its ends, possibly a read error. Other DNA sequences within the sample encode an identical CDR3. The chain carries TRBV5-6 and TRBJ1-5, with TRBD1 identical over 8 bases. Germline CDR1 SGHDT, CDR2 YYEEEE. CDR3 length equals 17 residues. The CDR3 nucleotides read TGTGCCAGCAGTTTGGATATTCGGACAGGGCAGAATCAGCCCCAGCATTTT. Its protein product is CASSLDIRTGQNQPQHF.

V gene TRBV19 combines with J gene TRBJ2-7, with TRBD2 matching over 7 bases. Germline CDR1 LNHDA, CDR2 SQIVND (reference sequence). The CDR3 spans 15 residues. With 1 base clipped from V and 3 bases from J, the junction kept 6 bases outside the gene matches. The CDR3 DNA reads TGTGCCAGTAGTATAGGGAGCGGGATACTCTACGAGCAGTACTTC. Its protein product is CASSIGSGILYEQYF.

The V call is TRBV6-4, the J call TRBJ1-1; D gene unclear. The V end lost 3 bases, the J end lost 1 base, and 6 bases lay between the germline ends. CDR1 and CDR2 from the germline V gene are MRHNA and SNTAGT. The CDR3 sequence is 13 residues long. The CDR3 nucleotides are TGTGCCAGCAGTGAGAGGGAGAACACTGAAGCTTTCTTT. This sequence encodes CASSERENTEAFF.

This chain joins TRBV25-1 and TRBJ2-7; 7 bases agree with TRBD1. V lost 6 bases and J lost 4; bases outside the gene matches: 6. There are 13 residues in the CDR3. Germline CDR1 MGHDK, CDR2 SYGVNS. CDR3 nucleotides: TGTGCCAGCAGGCAGGGGGTGAGGTACGAGCAGTACTTC. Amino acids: CASRQGVRYEQYF.

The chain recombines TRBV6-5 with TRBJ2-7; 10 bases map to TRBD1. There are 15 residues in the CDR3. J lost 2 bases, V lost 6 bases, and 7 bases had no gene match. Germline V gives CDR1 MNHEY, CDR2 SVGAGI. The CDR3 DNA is TGTGCCAGCAGCCGCCGGGACAGGGGAACCTACGAGCAGTACTTC. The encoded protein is CASSRRDRGTYEQYF.

The CDR3 DNA follows: TGTGCCAGCAGCTTAGAAGCGGCGGGGTACGAGCAGTACTTC. This encodes CASSLEAAGYEQYF. The V gene is TRBV11-2, the J gene TRBJ2-7; maybe TRBD2 (6 bases). Trimming left V 0 bases short and J 4 bases short, with 10 bases between. Germline CDR1 SGHAT, CDR2 FQNNGV. The CDR3 extends over 14 amino acids.

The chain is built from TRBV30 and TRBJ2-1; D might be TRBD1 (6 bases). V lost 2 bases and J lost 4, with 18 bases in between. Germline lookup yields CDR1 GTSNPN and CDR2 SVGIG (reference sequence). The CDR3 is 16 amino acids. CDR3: CAWSHKTGPPYNEQFF. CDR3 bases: TGTGCCTGGAGTCACAAAACAGGGCCACCTTACAATGAGCAGTTCTTC.

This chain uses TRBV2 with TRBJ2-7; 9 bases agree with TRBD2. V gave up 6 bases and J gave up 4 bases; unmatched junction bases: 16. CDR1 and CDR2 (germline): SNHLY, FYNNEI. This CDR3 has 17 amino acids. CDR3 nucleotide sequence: TGTGCCAGCAGGGATCCCTTCCATAGCGGGAGACCTTACGAGCAGTACTTC. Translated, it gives CASRDPFHSGRPYEQYF. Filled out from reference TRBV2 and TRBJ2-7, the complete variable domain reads EPEVTQTPSHQVTQMGQEVILRCVPISNHLYFYWYRQILGQKVEFLVSFYNNEISEKSEIFDDQFSVERPDGSNFTLKIRSTKLEDSAMYFCASRDPFHSGRPYEQYFGPGTRLTVT.

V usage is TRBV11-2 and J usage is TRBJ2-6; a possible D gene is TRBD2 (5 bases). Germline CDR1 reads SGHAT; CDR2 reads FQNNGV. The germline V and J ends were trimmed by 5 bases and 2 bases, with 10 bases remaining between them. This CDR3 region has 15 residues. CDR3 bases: TGTGCCAGCAGCCCGGGATTTGCTGGGGCCAACGTCCTGACTTTC. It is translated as CASSPGFAGANVLTF.

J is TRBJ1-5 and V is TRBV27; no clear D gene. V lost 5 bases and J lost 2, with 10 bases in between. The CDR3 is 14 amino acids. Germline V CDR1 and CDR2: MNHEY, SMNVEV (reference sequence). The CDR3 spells CASSEARGNQPQHF. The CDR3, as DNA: TGTGCCAGCAGTGAAGCGAGAGGCAATCAGCCCCAGCATTTT.

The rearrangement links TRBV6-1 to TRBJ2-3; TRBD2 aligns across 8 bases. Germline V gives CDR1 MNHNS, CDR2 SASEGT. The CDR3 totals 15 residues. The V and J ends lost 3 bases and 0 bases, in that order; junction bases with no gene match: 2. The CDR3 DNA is TGTGCCAGCAGTGACGGGGGGGGGAGCACAGATACGCAGTATTTT. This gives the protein CASSDGGGSTDTQYF.

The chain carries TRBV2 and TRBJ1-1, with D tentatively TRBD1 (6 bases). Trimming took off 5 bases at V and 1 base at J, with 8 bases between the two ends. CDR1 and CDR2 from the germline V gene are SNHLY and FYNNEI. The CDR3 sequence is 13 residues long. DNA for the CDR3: TGTGCCAGCAGTTTACAGGGGAACACTGAAGCTTTCTTT. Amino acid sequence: CASSLQGNTEAFF.

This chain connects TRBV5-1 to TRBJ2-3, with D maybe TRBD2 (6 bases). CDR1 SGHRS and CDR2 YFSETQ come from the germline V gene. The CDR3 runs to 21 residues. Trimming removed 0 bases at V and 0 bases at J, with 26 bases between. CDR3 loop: CASSLARRAVGSGISTDTQYF. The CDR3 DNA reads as TGCGCCAGCAGCTTGGCCCGCAGGGCGGTGGGTAGCGGAATTAGCACAGATACGCAGTATTTT.

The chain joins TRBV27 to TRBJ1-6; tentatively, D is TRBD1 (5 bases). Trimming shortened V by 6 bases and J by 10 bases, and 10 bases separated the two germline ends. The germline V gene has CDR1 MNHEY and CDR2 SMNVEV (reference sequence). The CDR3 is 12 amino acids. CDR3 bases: TGTGCCAGCAGGGACAATTACTCACCCCTCCACTTT. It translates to CASRDNYSPLHF.

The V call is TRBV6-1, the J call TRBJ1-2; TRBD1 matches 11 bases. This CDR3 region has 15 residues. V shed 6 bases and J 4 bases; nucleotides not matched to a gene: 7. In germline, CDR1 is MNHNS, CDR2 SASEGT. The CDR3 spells CASRPGTGGFYGYTF. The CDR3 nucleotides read TGTGCCAGCAGGCCCGGGACAGGGGGTTTCTATGGCTACACCTTC.